This TCR beta chain derives from a study of cytomegalovirus exposure and HLA in healthy donors. The ends were cut back, 0 bases at V and 7 bases at J, with 13 bases in the middle. The length of the CDR3 is 15 residues. Germline V gene data show CDR1 as SNHLY and CDR2 as FYNNEI. The PCR was carried out with 60 Vbeta primers and 13 Jbeta primers. Original processing notes: The count from a later analysis was 65 million to 90 million unique TCR beta chains, 9.5 million to 11 million of them shared. Some clones are missing from TCRdb's copy, which holds only in-frame ones; the method was immunoSEQ multiplex PCR. For V, J and clone size, that table is used; D and trimming come from the DNA. The table shows under 200,000 clones, with roughly 80% occurring only once.

The chain has TRBV2 and TRBJ1-5; no reliable D call. The receptor was isolated from a man aged 45-60 years in good health and CMV-seronegative. The material sequenced was PBMCs. In DNA form, the CDR3 reads TGTGCCAGCAGTGAAGCGCCATCCGCGGGACAGCCCCAGCATTTT. Translated, it gives CASSEAPSAGQPQHF.